This TCR beta chain emerged from a study of shared clonotypes between healthy human individuals. CDR3 size: 11 residues. CDR1 is LGHNT and CDR2 is FRNRAP in the germline V gene. Deletions cut 4 bases from V and 6 bases from J, with 5 bases between. Assay: immunoSEQ multiplex PCR; the TCRdb copy retains only in-frame clones and omits some. The sample has 2 million to 2.5 million clones, over 85% seen once. Regarding this clone: Other nucleotide sequences in the sample specify the same CDR3.

The sequence was collected from a young man in good health. Some clones in this sample may be carry-over from other donors' samples. Sequencing used naive CD4+ T cells from PBMCs. Stated subset: CD45RA+ positively selected. This sequence joins TRBV12-5 and TRBJ2-3; D remains unclear. The CDR3 DNA follows: TGTGCTAGTGGTTCTTCGGATACGCAGTATTTT. It translates to CASGSSDTQYF.